The 14 T cell receptor beta chains below all came from one sample that was sequenced in a study of blood T cell repertoires in COVID-19. Clones were sequenced by immunoSEQ multiplex PCR, and TCRdb holds only the in-frame ones, with some missing. The top ten hold 7% to 10% of the sample, which has roughly 180,000 clones, 79% seen once. Input material: peripheral blood. Source of these receptors: a woman aged 60 to 75 with COVID-19, enrolled during active disease.

This clone was detected only a few times. The chain uses TRBV19 and TRBJ2-4; maybe TRBD2 (6 bases). Trimming left V 0 bases short and J 10 bases short, with 13 bases between. This CDR3 has 14 residues. Germline V gene sequence: CDR1 LNHDA, CDR2 SQIVND (reference sequence). The CDR3 region is CASSIDRDSGIQYF. The DNA of the CDR3 is TGTGCCAGTAGTATAGACAGGGACTCTGGGATTCAGTACTTC.

The chain employs TRBV5-1 and TRBJ1-4, with 10 bases that match TRBD1. Per germline, CDR1 SGHRS and CDR2 YFSETQ. The trim removed 2 bases at V and 6 bases at J, leaving 4 bases unmatched. The CDR3 length is 15 residues. The CDR3 bases are TGCGCCAGCAGCTTAATCGGGACAGGGGATGAAAAACTGTTTTTT. Translated, it gives CASSLIGTGDEKLFF.

This chain uses TRBV19 with TRBJ2-3, with no clear D. Trimming pared 8 bases from V and 7 bases from J, leaving 13 bases between. CDR3 size: 12 residues. CDR1 and CDR2 (germline): LNHDA, SQIVND (reference sequence). The CDR3 nucleotides read TGTGCCAGTCCCCTCTTCGTGTATACGCAGTATTTT. Protein product: CASPLFVYTQYF.

This clone was observed a single time. The chain has TRBV19 and TRBJ1-5, with 7 bases fitting TRBD1. V dropped 5 bases and J dropped 3; count of bases not matched to a gene: 4. CDR3 size: 14 residues. Germline V gene lookup returns CDR1 LNHDA and CDR2 SQIVND (reference sequence). The CDR3 region is CASSAQGNNQPQHF. The CDR3 DNA reads TGTGCCAGTAGTGCACAGGGGAACAATCAGCCCCAGCATTTT.

This chain uses TRBV30 with TRBJ2-7; 9 bases agree with TRBD2. V gave up 4 bases and J gave up 2 bases; unmatched junction bases: 9. From germline, CDR1 is GTSNPN and CDR2 SVGIG (reference sequence). The CDR3 runs 15 residues. CDR3 protein: CAWTSGGGRAYEQYF. CDR3 DNA sequence: TGTGCCTGGACCTCGGGGGGCGGGAGGGCCTACGAGCAGTACTTC. Full variable domain (missing parts from reference TRBV30 and TRBJ2-7): SQTIHQWPATLVQPVGSPLSLECTVEGTSNPNLYWYRQAAGRGLQLLFYSVGIGQISSEVPQNLSASRPQDRQFILSSKKLLLSDSGFYLCAWTSGGGRAYEQYFGPGTRLTVT.

This sequence joins TRBV7-9 and TRBJ2-7; D may be TRBD2 (5 bases). With 5 bases removed from V and 2 bases from J, the gap between germline ends came to 10 bases. CDR3 length equals 13 residues. Germline CDR1 SEHNR, CDR2 FQNEAQ (reference sequence). In nucleotides, the CDR3 is TGTGCCAGCAGCGGGGAGAGGACCTACGAGCAGTACGTC. Its protein product is CASSGERTYEQYV.

The gene calls are TRBV18 and TRBJ1-3; no firm D call. CDR1 and CDR2 from the germline V gene are KGHSH and LQKENI. The CDR3 is made up of 17 amino acids. V lost 1 base and J lost 0, with 13 bases in between. CDR3 in amino acids: CASSPREALSSGNTIYF. CDR3 DNA sequence: TGTGCCAGCTCACCACGGGAGGCCCTCAGCTCTGGAAACACCATATATTTT.

In its sample, this clone was seen once. This chain uses TRBV6-2 or TRBV6-3 with TRBJ1-6, with a tentative D call TRBD1 (5 bases). The CDR3 consists of 14 residues. Germline V CDR1 and CDR2: MNHEY, SVGEGT. Trimming cost V 4 bases and J 9 bases, with 13 bases left between them. CDR3 region: CASSLRQGISPLHF. CDR3 coding DNA: TGTGCCAGCAGTTTGCGGCAGGGAATTTCACCCCTCCACTTT.

The chain joins TRBV12-2 to TRBJ2-1; the D call of TRBD1 is as the table states it, not checked on the DNA. TRBV12-2 is marked as a pseudogene. The CDR3 has 14 amino acids. CDR3 residues: CASRPQGQGGEQFF. The CDR3 DNA reads as TGTGCAAGTCGCCCCCAAGGACAGGGGGGAGAGCAGTTCTTC.

CDR3 amino acids: CASRSRVLEGIQYF. The CDR3 DNA reads as TGTGCCAGCAGGTCCAGGGTATTGGAAGGCATTCAGTACTTC. This chain links TRBV6-5 with TRBJ2-4; a possible D gene is TRBD1 (5 bases). V gave up 6 bases and J gave up 9 bases, with 18 bases separating them. This CDR3 region has 14 residues. Germline-derived CDR1 and CDR2 are MNHEY and SVGAGI.

The V and J genes are TRBV24-1 and TRBJ2-5, with 12 positions matching TRBD2. Germline-derived CDR1 and CDR2 are KGHDR and SFDVKD. V lost 4 bases to trimming and J lost 5 bases; unmatched junction nucleotides: 7. The CDR3 is made up of 16 amino acids. CDR3 protein: CATSDLAGGPGETQYF. CDR3 coding DNA: TGTGCCACCAGTGACCTAGCGGGAGGGCCCGGGGAGACCCAGTACTTC.

The CDR3 is CASSQASSLRAKNIQYF. Here the CDR3 DNA reads TGTGCCAGCAGCCAGGCATCTTCCCTGAGGGCCAAAAACATTCAGTACTTC. The genes are TRBV14 and TRBJ2-4, with D hard to call. This CDR3 contains 17 residues. V lost 3 bases to trimming and J lost 1 base, with 16 bases between them. Germline CDR1 and CDR2: SGHDN and FVKESK.

The chain couples TRBV27 to TRBJ2-6, with a tentative D call TRBD2 (5 bases). The CDR3 is 18 residues long. Germline V gives CDR1 MNHEY, CDR2 SMNVEV (reference sequence). V was shortened by 9 bases and J by 2 bases, with 23 bases between the two germline ends. The CDR3 reads CARGDRQPHFTGANVLTF. Here the CDR3 DNA reads TGTGCCAGGGGAGATCGGCAGCCTCATTTTACTGGGGCCAACGTCCTGACTTTC.

V is TRBV5-5 and J is TRBJ1-6, with no clear D. V was pared by 3 bases and J by 6 bases, with 10 bases between. This CDR3 contains 14 residues. Germline V CDR1 and CDR2: SGHKS, YYEKEE (reference sequence). CDR3 residues: CASSSGNSNSPLHF. CDR3 bases: TGTGCCAGCAGCTCGGGAAACTCTAATTCACCCCTCCACTTT.